The sequence of this T cell receptor beta chain was determined in a study of blood T cell repertoires in COVID-19. Authors' methods: Nucleated cell number was recorded as an estimate derived from reference gene primer amplification. The table came from immunoSEQ multiplex PCR; TCRdb's copy has only in-frame clones and leaves some out. V and J calls and clone size come straight from that table; D and trimming were deduced from the DNA. The data contain 250,000 to 350,000 clones, roughly 86% of them singletons. The sample taken for sequencing was peripheral blood. This receptor was taken from a woman between 25 and 40 years old who had recovered from COVID-19.

CDR3 in DNA: TGTGCCAGCAGCCCCCGGGTTAGCGGCTACGAGCAGTACTTC. It yields the protein CASSPRVSGYEQYF. This chain connects TRBV7-9 to TRBJ2-7; D is perhaps TRBD2 (6 bases). CDR3 length: 14 amino acids. Germline V lookup: CDR1 SEHNR, CDR2 FQNEAQ (reference sequence). The germline V and J ends were trimmed by 5 bases and 3 bases, with 14 bases remaining between them. Variable domain in full (rest from reference TRBV7-9 and TRBJ2-7): DTGVSQNPRHKITKRGQNVTFRCDPISEHNRLYWYRQTLGQGPEFLTYFQNEAQLEKSRLLSDRFSAERPKGSFSTLEIQRTEQGDSAMYLCASSPRVSGYEQYFGPGTRLTVT.